The clone carrying this TCR beta chain was seen a few times. The target antigen is unknown. Unique molecular identifiers were present on the cDNA, which also gained a universal primer site by template switching. One entry per CDR3 protein, called by TCRdb with MiXCR from the 5' RACE reads. The table records under 250,000 distinct CDR3 sequences, approximately 6.8% of them present only once. Deletions cut 4 bases from V and 0 bases from J, with 10 bases between. The CDR3 has 15 amino acids. Germline lookup yields CDR1 MNHEY and CDR2 SVGAGI. This specimen comes from a study of identical twins. Study results and limitations: Diverse VJ usage suggested most zero-insertion clonotypes were not invariant T cells. The same donors were not followed; conclusions instead depended on cross-sectional statistical analysis.

These records were also assigned to another study, of yellow fever vaccine responses in identical twins.

This chain joins TRBV6-5 and TRBJ2-1; TRBD2 might be the D (5 bases). This TCR came from a woman under 30 in good health. Input material: CD8+ T cells sorted from blood. CDR3 residues: CASSFSASSYNEQFF. For the CDR3, the DNA is TGTGCCAGCAGTTTTAGCGCGAGCTCCTACAATGAGCAGTTCTTC.